The 17 T cell receptor beta chains below come from one sample, sequenced in a study of blood T cell repertoires in COVID-19. The protocol was immunoSEQ multiplex PCR, while the TCRdb copy is restricted to in-frame clones and leaves out a portion. The profile covers roughly 380,000 clones, with 85% appearing a single time and about 3.6% taken by the ten largest. Sequenced input: peripheral blood. Source of these receptors: a woman aged 18-35 years with acute or convalescent COVID-19.

The chain uses TRBV30 and TRBJ1-1; 7 nucleotides match TRBD1. The trim removed 1 base at V and 5 bases at J, leaving 4 bases unmatched. This CDR3 is built from 13 residues. Germline V gives CDR1 GTSNPN, CDR2 SVGIG (reference sequence). The CDR3 spells CAWSAGGGTEAFF. CDR3 bases: TGTGCCTGGAGTGCAGGGGGAGGTACTGAAGCTTTCTTT.

The chain employs TRBV2 and TRBJ2-7; 8 bases line up with TRBD1. The junction had 4 bases not matched to a gene; V was cut back by 6 bases and J by 3 bases. The germline gives CDR1 SNHLY, CDR2 FYNNEI. The CDR3 is 13 residues long. The DNA for the CDR3 is TGTGCCAGCAGCCGGGACAGGCACTACGAGCAGTACTTC. Protein: CASSRDRHYEQYF.

V usage is TRBV27 and J usage is TRBJ2-1, with D tentatively TRBD2 (5 bases). CDR3 length: 13 residues. CDR1 and CDR2 from the germline V gene are MNHEY and SMNVEV (reference sequence). The germline V and J ends were trimmed by 3 bases and 7 bases, with 10 bases remaining between them. The CDR3 nucleotides read TGTGCCAGCAGTTTGGGCTCGGGGAATGAGCAGTTCTTC. It yields the protein CASSLGSGNEQFF.

This chain joins TRBV5-1 and TRBJ1-2; no clear D gene. This CDR3 has 14 amino acids. The V end lost 4 bases, the J end lost 12 bases, and 22 bases lay between the germline ends. CDR1 SGHRS and CDR2 YFSETQ come from the germline V gene. The CDR3 DNA reads as TGCGCCAGCAGCCAAACCCCATCTACCCCGGAGGACACCTTC. Its translation: CASSQTPSTPEDTF.

The J gene is TRBJ1-1, the V gene TRBV2; D is possibly TRBD1 (5 bases). The CDR3 consists of 14 residues. Germline V gene sequence: CDR1 SNHLY, CDR2 FYNNEI. The V end was cut by 3 bases, the J end by 6 bases, with 14 bases between. CDR3 sequence: CASSDRGRASEAFF. The CDR3 bases are TGTGCCAGCAGTGATAGGGGCAGGGCCTCTGAAGCTTTCTTT.

The CDR3: CASSYSRGVGGYTF. CDR3 in DNA: TGTGCCAGCAGTTACTCTCGTGGAGTTGGTGGCTACACCTTC. This chain links TRBV6-5 with TRBJ1-2; no reliable D call. Between the trimmed V and J ends, which lost 0 bases and 7 bases, there was a span of 12 bases. Germline values: CDR1 MNHEY, CDR2 SVGAGI. The CDR3 covers 14 residues.

This sequence joins TRBV7-8 and TRBJ2-3; D might be TRBD1 (6 bases). This CDR3 comprises 15 residues. Trimming pared 8 bases from V and 5 bases from J, leaving 20 bases between. The germline gives CDR1 SGHVS, CDR2 FQNEAQ. In DNA, the CDR3 is TGTGCCAGCTCCTCCCTGGACAGCCAACTAGATACGCAGTATTTT. Its translation: CASSSLDSQLDTQYF.

V gene TRBV12-5 combines with J gene TRBJ1-2, with no clear D. Germline CDR1 LGHNT, CDR2 FRNRAP. The CDR3 runs to 13 residues. V shed 1 base and J shed 9 bases, with 12 bases lying between them. The CDR3 sequence: CASGLGQVSSYTF. For the CDR3, the DNA is TGTGCTAGTGGTTTGGGGCAGGTCTCTAGCTACACCTTC.

This sequence joins TRBV15 and TRBJ1-1; D possibly corresponds to TRBD1 (6 bases). Trimming shortened V by 3 bases and J by 14 bases, and 22 bases separated the two germline ends. The CDR3 is 14 residues long. Germline CDR1 is LNHNV and CDR2 is YYDKDF (reference sequence). CDR3 protein: CATSSREGTYAVFF. The CDR3 DNA reads TGTGCCACCAGCAGTCGAGAAGGGACATATGCTGTCTTCTTT.

The CDR3 nucleotides read TGTGCCACCAGCAGAGTCTCGGGGAATTCACCCCTCCACTTT. Protein sequence: CATSRVSGNSPLHF. The chain is built from TRBV15 and TRBJ1-6; unclear D gene. The CDR3 extends over 14 amino acids. CDR1 and CDR2 from the germline V gene are LNHNV and YYDKDF (reference sequence). V was clipped by 1 base and J by 7 bases, with 8 bases between them.

This chain links TRBV19 with TRBJ1-1; D unclear. Deletions cut 7 bases from V and 3 bases from J, with 12 bases between. Germline V gene data show CDR1 as LNHDA and CDR2 as SQIVND (reference sequence). There are 13 residues in the CDR3. This CDR3 is CASIDSPDTEAFF. Here the CDR3 DNA reads TGTGCCAGTATTGATTCCCCGGACACTGAAGCTTTCTTT. The full variable domain, its missing parts supplied by reference TRBV19 and TRBJ1-1, is DGGITQSPKYLFRKEGQNVTLSCEQNLNHDAMYWYRQDPGQGLRLIYYSQIVNDFQKGDIAEGYSVSREKKESFPLTVTSAQKNPTAFYLCASIDSPDTEAFFGQGTRLTVV.

The gene calls are TRBV12-5 and TRBJ2-1; 7 nucleotides match TRBD1. Germline lookup yields CDR1 LGHNT and CDR2 FRNRAP. The trim removed 4 bases at V and 7 bases at J, leaving 16 bases unmatched. The CDR3 consists of 17 residues. CDR3: CASGSPTYGTASNEQFF. In DNA form, the CDR3 reads TGTGCTAGTGGTTCCCCCACCTATGGGACAGCTAGTAATGAGCAGTTCTTC.

This chain connects TRBV19 to TRBJ2-6; the D is unclear. Germline lookup yields CDR1 LNHDA and CDR2 SQIVND (reference sequence). Trimming stripped 10 bases from V and 5 bases from J, with 6 bases between. The CDR3 contains 11 residues. CDR3 sequence reads: CATDWANVLTF. The CDR3 region has the DNA TGTGCCACTGACTGGGCCAACGTCCTGACTTTC.

This rearrangement joins TRBV12-3 or TRBV12-4 to TRBJ1-3; no definite D call. The CDR3 contains 11 residues. The V end was cut by 3 bases, the J end by 7 bases, with 4 bases between. The chain's CDR3 is CASSLRNTIYF. The CDR3 region has the DNA TGTGCCAGCAGTTTGCGGAACACCATATATTTT.

The chain uses TRBV2 and TRBJ1-5, with a possible D match to TRBD1 (5 bases). Trimming removed 2 bases from V and 3 bases from J, with 11 bases in between. Germline CDR1 is SNHLY and CDR2 is FYNNEI. The CDR3 loop spans 15 amino acids. The CDR3 loop is CASSEFSGLNQPQHF. CDR3 coding DNA: TGTGCCAGCAGTGAATTCTCAGGGCTCAATCAGCCCCAGCATTTT.

The chain couples TRBV2 to TRBJ2-1, with TRBD2 as a possible D gene (6 bases). Deletions cut 6 bases from V and 5 bases from J, with 14 bases between. The CDR3 is 14 amino acids. In germline, CDR1 is SNHLY, CDR2 FYNNEI. In DNA, the CDR3 is TGTGCCAGCAGCGCGGGACGGACTGACAATGAGCAGTTCTTC. Encoded protein: CASSAGRTDNEQFF.

This clone was recorded only once. This chain links TRBV18 with TRBJ1-1; D not resolved. The CDR3 is made up of 14 amino acids. Germline V gene sequence: CDR1 KGHSH, CDR2 LQKENI. V was cut by 2 bases and J by 3 bases, with 10 bases left in between. DNA of the CDR3: TGTGCCAGCTCACCAACTGCATACGACACTGAAGCTTTCTTT. Protein product: CASSPTAYDTEAFF.